One T cell receptor (beta chain) is described in this entry. The antigen is undetermined. The sample originates from a study of T-cell memory formation after mild COVID-19. The study's findings and limits: Later expanders leaned CD4+, whereas day 15 to 85 contracting clones were balanced CD4/CD8. Mainly CM and EM harbored the contracting CD4+ clones; mainly EMRA harbored the CD8+ ones.

TCRdb recomputed calls from the 5' RACE reads with MiXCR, one row per CDR3 protein. The repertoire includes about half a million distinct CDR3 sequences, roughly 18% of them detected once, and 12% sits in the top ten. Germline CDR1 is KGHSH and CDR2 is LQKENI. The CDR3 totals 15 residues. Deletions cut 3 bases from V and 3 bases from J, with 12 bases between. The sample comprised PBMCs or a T cell subset sorted from them (not recorded which). This receptor was taken from an adult woman who had mild COVID-19 (a few samples of this study predate the infection). Cell type and time point are not known. The chain employs TRBV18 and TRBJ1-5; D is possibly TRBD1 (5 bases). The CDR3 nucleotides read TGTGCCAGCTCACCGACAGCGTTCGACAATCAGCCCCAGCATTTT. Translation gives CASSPTAFDNQPQHF.